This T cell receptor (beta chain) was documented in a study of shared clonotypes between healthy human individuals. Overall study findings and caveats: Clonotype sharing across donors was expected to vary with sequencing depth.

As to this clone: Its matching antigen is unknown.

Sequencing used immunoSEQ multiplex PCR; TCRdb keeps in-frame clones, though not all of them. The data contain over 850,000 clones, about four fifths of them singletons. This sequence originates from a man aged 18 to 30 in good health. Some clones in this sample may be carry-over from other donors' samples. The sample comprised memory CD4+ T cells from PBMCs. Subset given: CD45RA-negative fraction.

The CDR3 sequence is CASSEAVYQPQHF. The CDR3 nucleotides read TGTGCCAGCAGTGAAGCCGTATATCAGCCCCAGCATTTT. The chain carries TRBV6-1 and TRBJ1-5; D is unclear. V was shortened by 0 bases and J by 5 bases, with 5 bases between the two germline ends. This CDR3 is 13 amino acids long. CDR1 MNHNS and CDR2 SASEGT come from the germline V gene.